What follows are 22 T cell receptor beta chains derived from one specimen sequenced in a study of control samples from healthy donors and cancer patients (TCRdb year 2020). The library was prepared using the immunoSEQ multiplex PCR assay. TCRdb took over this immuneACCESS table, retaining in-frame rearrangements with V and J assigned. Such tables are incomplete; in checked studies, under half of the missing clones stem from an unresolved V gene, and the remainder is unexplained. The sample table holds about 210,000 clones. The ten most abundant clones make up approximately 2.2% of the sample. Sequenced material: blood. Receptors originate from a woman between 25 and 40 years old in good health.

This chain connects TRBV5-8 to TRBJ2-5; TRBD1 matches at 9 bases. Trimming cost V 7 bases and J 4 bases; bases outside gene matches: 11. This CDR3 has 15 residues. Germline V gives CDR1 SGHTS, CDR2 YDEGEE. CDR3 amino acids: CASALLQGAGETQYF. CDR3 bases: TGTGCCAGCGCCCTATTACAGGGGGCGGGAGAGACCCAGTACTTC.

The chain employs TRBV28 and TRBJ1-2, with 8 nucleotides matching TRBD1. This CDR3 has 16 residues. Germline CDR1 is MDHEN and CDR2 is SYDVKM. V shed 4 bases, J shed 3 bases, and the junction held 10 bases outside the gene matches. The CDR3 sequence is CASSSFQGAWDYGYTF. The CDR3 DNA follows: TGTGCCAGCAGTTCCTTCCAGGGGGCATGGGACTATGGCTACACCTTC.

The V gene is TRBV7-2, the J gene TRBJ1-2; no clear D. The germline CDR1 and CDR2 sequences are SGHTA and FQGNSA. The germline V and J ends were trimmed by 1 base and 4 bases, with 4 bases remaining between them. The CDR3 is made up of 12 amino acids. In nucleotides, the CDR3 is TGTGCCAGCAGCTTAGAAGCCTATGGCTACACCTTC. Residues: CASSLEAYGYTF.

Here the CDR3 DNA reads TGTGCCAGCAGTGAGGAGGGACTAGTTTACTTC. It codes for CASSEEGLVYF. The chain links TRBV2 to TRBJ2-5; 8 bases are shared with TRBD2. V trimming: 3 bases; J trimming: 14 bases; junction bases outside the gene matches: 5. CDR3 length: 11 residues. Germline assignment: CDR1 SNHLY and CDR2 FYNNEI. Variable domain in full (rest from reference TRBV2 and TRBJ2-5): EPEVTQTPSHQVTQMGQEVILRCVPISNHLYFYWYRQILGQKVEFLVSFYNNEISEKSEIFDDQFSVERPDGSNFTLKIRSTKLEDSAMYFCASSEEGLVYFGPGTRLLVL.

The chain recombines TRBV2 with TRBJ1-4, with D maybe TRBD1 (6 bases). CDR1 and CDR2 (germline): SNHLY, FYNNEI. The V end lost 3 bases, the J end lost 7 bases, and 12 bases lay between the germline ends. The CDR3 runs to 14 residues. The CDR3 sequence is CASSDRGKTEKLFF. The CDR3, as DNA: TGTGCCAGCAGTGACAGGGGTAAAACTGAAAAACTGTTTTTT.

The genes are TRBV2 and TRBJ2-6; unclear D gene. CDR1 and CDR2 (germline): SNHLY, FYNNEI. The CDR3 runs to 13 residues. Deletions cut 5 bases from V and 4 bases from J, with 6 bases between. The CDR3 here is CASSLGGANVLTF. The CDR3 DNA reads as TGTGCCAGCAGTCTCGGGGGGGCCAACGTCCTGACTTTC.

The chain links TRBV5-6 to TRBJ1-1; TRBD1 aligns across 11 bases. From germline, CDR1 is SGHDT and CDR2 YYEEEE. CDR3 length: 16 residues. The V gene end was trimmed by 2 bases and the J gene end by 0 bases; junction bases not matched to a gene: 3. The CDR3 is CASSFRDRGLNTEAFF. DNA of the CDR3: TGTGCCAGCAGCTTCCGGGACAGGGGGTTGAACACTGAAGCTTTCTTT.

CDR3 region: CASSQYRGSTDTQYF. The CDR3 DNA reads as TGTGCCAGCAGTCAATACAGGGGTAGCACAGATACGCAGTATTTT. The chain carries TRBV28 and TRBJ2-3, with 7 positions matching TRBD1. Trimming cost V 5 bases and J 0 bases; bases outside gene matches: 5. Germline V CDR1 and CDR2: MDHEN, SYDVKM. The CDR3 totals 15 residues. Full variable domain (missing parts from reference TRBV28 and TRBJ2-3): DVKVTQSSRYLVKRTGEKVFLECVQDMDHENMFWYRQDPGLGLRLIYFSYDVKMKEKGDIPEGYSVSREKKERFSLILESASTNQTSMYLCASSQYRGSTDTQYFGPGTRLTVL.

The rearrangement links TRBV2 to TRBJ1-1; D remains ambiguous. Deletions cut 7 bases from V and 4 bases from J, with 10 bases between. Germline values: CDR1 SNHLY, CDR2 FYNNEI. CDR3 length: 12 amino acids. The CDR3 reads CASTGSGTEAFF. The CDR3, as DNA: TGTGCCAGCACCGGATCAGGCACTGAAGCTTTCTTT.

The chain employs TRBV6-2 or TRBV6-3 and TRBJ2-1; 15 nucleotides agree with TRBD2. Germline assignment: CDR1 MNHEY and CDR2 SVGEGT. V gave up 5 bases and J gave up 6 bases; unmatched junction bases: 8. This CDR3 has 17 amino acids. Here the CDR3 reads CASSKWTSGGASNEQFF. CDR3 nucleotides: TGTGCCAGCAGTAAGTGGACTAGCGGGGGGGCGAGCAATGAGCAGTTCTTC.

In nucleotides, the CDR3 is TGTGCCAGCACCACCCCGTCCGGGGCACCCTATGGCTACACCTTC. Its translation: CASTTPSGAPYGYTF. V usage is TRBV28 and J usage is TRBJ1-2, with D possibly TRBD1 on 5 matching bases. V dropped 7 bases and J dropped 4 bases, with 19 bases sitting between them. The CDR3 consists of 15 residues. Germline-derived CDR1 and CDR2 are MDHEN and SYDVKM.

The chain combines TRBV6-5 with TRBJ1-2; tentative D call: TRBD1 (5 bases). CDR1 is MNHEY, CDR2 SVGAGI, per germline. The ends were cut back, 3 bases at V and 2 bases at J, with 10 bases in the middle. This CDR3 is built from 14 residues. The CDR3 loop is CASSYQGENYGYTF. Here the CDR3 DNA reads TGTGCCAGCAGTTATCAGGGCGAAAACTATGGCTACACCTTC.

The chain couples TRBV6-6 to TRBJ2-7; D gene unclear. CDR1 MNHNY and CDR2 SVGAGI come from the germline V gene (reference sequence). The CDR3 loop spans 14 amino acids. V was shortened by 3 bases and J by 2 bases, with 11 bases between the two germline ends. Written as DNA, the CDR3 is TGTGCCAGCAGTTATTCCCTGGGAACCTACGAGCAGTACTTC. This sequence encodes CASSYSLGTYEQYF.

The chain carries TRBV7-2 and TRBJ1-1, with D hard to call. Germline values: CDR1 SGHTA, CDR2 FQGNSA. V was pared by 5 bases and J by 0 bases, with 7 bases between. The length of the CDR3 is 13 residues. The CDR3 DNA reads TGTGCCAGCAGCCCCCATGTGAACACTGAAGCTTTCTTT. Its translation: CASSPHVNTEAFF.

CDR3 region: CASSLVTGNTDTQYF. In DNA form, the CDR3 reads TGCGCCAGCAGCTTGGTCACGGGGAACACAGATACGCAGTATTTT. V gene TRBV5-1 combines with J gene TRBJ2-3, with a possible D match to TRBD2 (5 bases). With 0 bases removed from V and 2 bases from J, the gap between germline ends came to 10 bases. The CDR3 has 15 amino acids. Per the germline V gene, CDR1 is SGHRS and CDR2 is YFSETQ.

The rearrangement joins TRBV7-2 to TRBJ1-5; TRBD1 aligns across 7 bases. From germline, CDR1 is SGHTA and CDR2 FQGNSA. CDR3 length equals 14 residues. V shed 1 base and J 4 bases; nucleotides not matched to a gene: 1. The CDR3 sequence is CASSLDRGNQPQHF. The CDR3 DNA reads TGTGCCAGCAGCTTAGACAGGGGTAATCAGCCCCAGCATTTT.

J is TRBJ2-6 and V is TRBV5-1; 9 bases fit TRBD2. Germline CDR1 SGHRS, CDR2 YFSETQ. The CDR3 loop spans 16 amino acids. The V gene end was trimmed by 7 bases and the J gene end by 0 bases; junction bases not matched to a gene: 5. CDR3 nucleotides: TGCGCCAGCCGGACTAGCGTTACCTCTGGGGCCAACGTCCTGACTTTC. Translated: CASRTSVTSGANVLTF.

The chain recombines TRBV11-1 with TRBJ2-3; D gene unclear. This CDR3 is built from 15 residues. The germline V and J ends were trimmed by 5 bases and 3 bases, with 15 bases remaining between them. Germline V gives CDR1 SGHAT, CDR2 FQDESV (reference sequence). DNA of the CDR3: TGTGCCAGCAGCCATCAAGGGTTTTGGACAGATACGCAGTATTTT. This codes for CASSHQGFWTDTQYF.

V usage is TRBV4-1 and J usage is TRBJ1-4; D call uncertain. The length of the CDR3 is 13 residues. Germline CDR1 reads MGHRA; CDR2 reads YSYEKL. V was clipped by 4 bases and J by 8 bases, with 11 bases between them. The CDR3 DNA follows: TGCGCCAGCAGCCTCGCAAGAGGGGAAAAACTGTTTTTT. This encodes CASSLARGEKLFF.

The chain joins TRBV13 to TRBJ1-3, with D possibly being TRBD1 (5 bases). Germline CDR1 is PRHDT and CDR2 is FYEKMQ (reference sequence). Trimming removed 0 bases from V and 7 bases from J, with 13 bases in between. This CDR3 comprises 15 residues. In DNA form, the CDR3 reads TGTGCCAGCAGCTTAGGCCGAGGGACTCGGAACACCATATATTTT. This gives the protein CASSLGRGTRNTIYF.

The V call is TRBV4-1, the J call TRBJ1-5, with 7 nucleotides matching TRBD1. The length of the CDR3 is 16 residues. V gave up 4 bases and J gave up 6 bases; unmatched junction bases: 12. Germline assignment: CDR1 MGHRA and CDR2 YSYEKL. The DNA of the CDR3 is TGCGCCAGCAGCCTCAACGAGGGGGCTATAGGTCAGCCCCAGCATTTT. This encodes CASSLNEGAIGQPQHF.

The rearrangement joins TRBV5-1 to TRBJ1-1; D is uncertain. CDR1 SGHRS and CDR2 YFSETQ come from the germline V gene. V was shortened by 0 bases and J by 3 bases, with 9 bases between the two germline ends. CDR3 length: 14 amino acids. CDR3 amino acids: CASSLGGGDTEAFF. CDR3 nucleotides: TGCGCCAGCAGCTTGGGGGGAGGAGACACTGAAGCTTTCTTT.